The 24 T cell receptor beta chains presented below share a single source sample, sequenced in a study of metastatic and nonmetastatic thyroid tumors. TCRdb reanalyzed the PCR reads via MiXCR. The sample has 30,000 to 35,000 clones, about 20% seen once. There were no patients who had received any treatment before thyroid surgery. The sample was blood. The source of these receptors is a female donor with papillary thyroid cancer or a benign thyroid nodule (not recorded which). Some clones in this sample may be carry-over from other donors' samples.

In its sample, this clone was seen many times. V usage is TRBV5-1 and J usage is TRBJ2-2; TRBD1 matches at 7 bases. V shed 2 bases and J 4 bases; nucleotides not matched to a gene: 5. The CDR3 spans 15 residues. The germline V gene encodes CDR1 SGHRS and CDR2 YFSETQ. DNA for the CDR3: TGCGCCAGCAGCTTTAAGTCAGGGGGCACCGGGGAGCTGTTTTTT. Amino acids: CASSFKSGGTGELFF.

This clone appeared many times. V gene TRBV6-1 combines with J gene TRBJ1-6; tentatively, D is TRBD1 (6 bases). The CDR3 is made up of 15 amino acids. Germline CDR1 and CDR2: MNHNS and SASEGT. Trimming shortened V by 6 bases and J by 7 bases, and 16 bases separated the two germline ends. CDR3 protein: CASSQDSFPNSPLHF. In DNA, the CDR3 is TGTGCCAGCAGCCAGGACAGTTTTCCAAATTCACCCCTCCACTTT.

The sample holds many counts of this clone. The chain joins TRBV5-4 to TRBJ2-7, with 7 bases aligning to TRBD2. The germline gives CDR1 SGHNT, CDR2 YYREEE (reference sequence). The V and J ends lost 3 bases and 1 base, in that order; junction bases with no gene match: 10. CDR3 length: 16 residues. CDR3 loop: CASSSSGTTLSYEQYF. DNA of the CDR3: TGTGCCAGCAGCTCCTCCGGGACTACCTTATCCTACGAGCAGTACTTC.

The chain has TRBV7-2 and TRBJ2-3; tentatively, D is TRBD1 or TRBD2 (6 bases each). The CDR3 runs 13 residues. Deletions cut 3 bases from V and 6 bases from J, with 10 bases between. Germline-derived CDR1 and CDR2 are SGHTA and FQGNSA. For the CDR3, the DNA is TGTGCCAGCAGCTTTAAGGGGGGCGATACGCAGTATTTT. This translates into CASSFKGGDTQYF.

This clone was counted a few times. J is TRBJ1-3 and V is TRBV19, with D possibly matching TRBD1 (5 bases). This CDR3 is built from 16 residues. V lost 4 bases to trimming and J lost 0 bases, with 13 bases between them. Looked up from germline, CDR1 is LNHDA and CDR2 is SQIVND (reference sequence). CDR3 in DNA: TGTGCCAGTAGTACCTCAGGGAGAGGCTCTGGAAACACCATATATTTT. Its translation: CASSTSGRGSGNTIYF. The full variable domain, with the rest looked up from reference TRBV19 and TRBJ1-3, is DGGITQSPKYLFRKEGQNVTLSCEQNLNHDAMYWYRQDPGQGLRLIYYSQIVNDFQKGDIAEGYSVSREKKESFPLTVTSAQKNPTAFYLCASSTSGRGSGNTIYFGEGSWLTVV.

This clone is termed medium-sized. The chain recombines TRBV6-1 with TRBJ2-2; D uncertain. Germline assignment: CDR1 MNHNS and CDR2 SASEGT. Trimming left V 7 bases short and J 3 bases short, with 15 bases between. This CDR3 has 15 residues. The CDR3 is CASNQIPSYTGELFF. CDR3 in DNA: TGTGCCAGCAACCAAATCCCCAGTTACACCGGGGAGCTGTTTTTT.

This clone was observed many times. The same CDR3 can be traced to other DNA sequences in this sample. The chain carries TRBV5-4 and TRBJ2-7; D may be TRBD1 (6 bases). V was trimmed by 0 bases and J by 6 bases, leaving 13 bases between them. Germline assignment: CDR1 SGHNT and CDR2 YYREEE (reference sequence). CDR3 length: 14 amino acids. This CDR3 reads CASSLVSGASEQYF. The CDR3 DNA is TGTGCCAGCAGCTTGGTTTCAGGGGCTAGCGAGCAGTACTTC.

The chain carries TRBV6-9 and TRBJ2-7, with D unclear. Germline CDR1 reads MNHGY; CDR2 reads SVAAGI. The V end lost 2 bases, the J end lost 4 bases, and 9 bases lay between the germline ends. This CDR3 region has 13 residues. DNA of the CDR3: TGTGCCAGCAGTTATGGCAGAGATTACGAGCAGTACTTC. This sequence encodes CASSYGRDYEQYF.

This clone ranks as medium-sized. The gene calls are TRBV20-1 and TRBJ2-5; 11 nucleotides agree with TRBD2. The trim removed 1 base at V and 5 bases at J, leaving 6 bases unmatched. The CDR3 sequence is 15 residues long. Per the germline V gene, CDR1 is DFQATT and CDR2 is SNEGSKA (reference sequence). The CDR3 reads CSARGSSGGWETQYF. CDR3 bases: TGCAGTGCTAGAGGGTCTAGCGGGGGGTGGGAGACCCAGTACTTC.

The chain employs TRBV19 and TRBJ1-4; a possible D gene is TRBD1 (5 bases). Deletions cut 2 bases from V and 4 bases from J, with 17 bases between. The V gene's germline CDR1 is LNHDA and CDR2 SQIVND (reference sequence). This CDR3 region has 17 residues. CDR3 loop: CASSITRLRGGNEKLFF. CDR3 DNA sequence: TGTGCCAGTAGTATAACCCGACTCCGGGGCGGTAATGAAAAACTGTTTTTT.

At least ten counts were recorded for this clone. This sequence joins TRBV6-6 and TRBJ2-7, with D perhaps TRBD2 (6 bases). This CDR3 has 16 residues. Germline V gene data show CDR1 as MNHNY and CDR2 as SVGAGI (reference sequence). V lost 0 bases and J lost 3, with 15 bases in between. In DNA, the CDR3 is TGTGCCAGCAGTTACTCAGCCGGGAGAGGTTACTACGAGCAGTACTTC. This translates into CASSYSAGRGYYEQYF.

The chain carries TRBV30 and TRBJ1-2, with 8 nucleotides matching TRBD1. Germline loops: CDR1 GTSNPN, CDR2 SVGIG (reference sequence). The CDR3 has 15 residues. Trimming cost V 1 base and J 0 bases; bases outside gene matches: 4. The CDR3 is CAWSAGTGSNYGYTF. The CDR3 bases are TGTGCCTGGAGTGCCGGGACAGGTTCTAACTATGGCTACACCTTC. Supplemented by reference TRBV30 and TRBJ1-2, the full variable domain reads SQTIHQWPATLVQPVGSPLSLECTVEGTSNPNLYWYRQAAGRGLQLLFYSVGIGQISSEVPQNLSASRPQDRQFILSSKKLLLSDSGFYLCAWSAGTGSNYGYTFGSGTRLTVV.

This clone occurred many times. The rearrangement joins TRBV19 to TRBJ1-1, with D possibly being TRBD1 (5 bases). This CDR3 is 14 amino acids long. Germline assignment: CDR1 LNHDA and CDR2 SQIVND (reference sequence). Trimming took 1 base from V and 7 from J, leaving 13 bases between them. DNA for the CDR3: TGTGCCAGTAGTATAGCACAGGCGGGTTTTGAAGCTTTCTTT. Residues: CASSIAQAGFEAFF.

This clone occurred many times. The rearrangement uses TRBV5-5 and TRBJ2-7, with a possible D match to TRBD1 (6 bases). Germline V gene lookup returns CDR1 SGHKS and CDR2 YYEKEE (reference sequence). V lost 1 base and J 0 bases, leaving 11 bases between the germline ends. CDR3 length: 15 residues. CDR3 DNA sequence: TGTGCCAGCAGCTTGAGTCGGACAGCCTCCTACGAGCAGTACTTC. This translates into CASSLSRTASYEQYF.

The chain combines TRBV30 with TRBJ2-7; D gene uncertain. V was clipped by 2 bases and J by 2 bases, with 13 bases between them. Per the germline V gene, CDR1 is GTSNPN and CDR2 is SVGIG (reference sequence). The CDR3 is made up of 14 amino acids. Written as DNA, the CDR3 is TGTGCCTGGAGTCGACTGGCCATTACCTACGAGCAGTACTTC. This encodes CAWSRLAITYEQYF.

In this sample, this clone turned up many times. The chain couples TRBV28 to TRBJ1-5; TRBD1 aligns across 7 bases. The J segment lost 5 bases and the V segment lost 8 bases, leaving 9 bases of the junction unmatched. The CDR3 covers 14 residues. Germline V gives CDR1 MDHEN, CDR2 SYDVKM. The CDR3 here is CASATRGVYQPQHF. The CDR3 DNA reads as TGTGCCAGCGCTACCAGGGGGGTCTATCAGCCCCAGCATTTT.

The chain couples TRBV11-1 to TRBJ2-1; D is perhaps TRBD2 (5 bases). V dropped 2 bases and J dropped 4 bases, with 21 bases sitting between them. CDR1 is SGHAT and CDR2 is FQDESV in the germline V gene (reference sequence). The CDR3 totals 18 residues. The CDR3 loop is CASSLFVFVNRDYNEQFF. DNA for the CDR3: TGTGCCAGCAGCTTATTTGTATTCGTCAACCGGGATTACAATGAGCAGTTCTTC.

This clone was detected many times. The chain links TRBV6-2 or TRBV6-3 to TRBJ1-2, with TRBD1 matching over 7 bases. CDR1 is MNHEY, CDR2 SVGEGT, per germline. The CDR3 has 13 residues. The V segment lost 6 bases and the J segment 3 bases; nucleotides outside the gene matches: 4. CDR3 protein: CASSPGTDYGYTF. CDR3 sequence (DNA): TGTGCCAGCAGCCCTGGGACAGACTATGGCTACACCTTC.

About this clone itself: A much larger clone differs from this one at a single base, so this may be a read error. CDR3 nucleotide sequence: TGTGCCAGCAGTTGGGGGAAGAACGCTGAAGCTTTCTTT. This translates into CASSWGKNAEAFF. This chain joins TRBV7-2 and TRBJ1-1, with D perhaps TRBD1 (5 bases). CDR3 size: 13 residues. Per germline, CDR1 SGHTA and CDR2 FQGNSA. The complete variable domain, with remaining parts taken from reference TRBV7-2 and TRBJ1-1, reads GAGVSQSPSNKVTEKGKDVELRCDPISGHTALYWYRQSLGQGLEFLIYFQGNSAPDKSGLPSDRFSAERTGGSVSTLTIQRTQQEDSAVYLCASSWGKNAEAFFGQGTRLTVV.

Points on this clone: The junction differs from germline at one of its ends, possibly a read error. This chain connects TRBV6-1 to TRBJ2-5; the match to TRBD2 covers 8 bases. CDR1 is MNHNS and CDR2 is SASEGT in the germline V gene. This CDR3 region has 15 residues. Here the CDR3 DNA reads TGTGCCAGCAATACCGGGACTAGTCCCCAAGAGACCCGGTATTTC. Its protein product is CASNTGTSPQETRYF.

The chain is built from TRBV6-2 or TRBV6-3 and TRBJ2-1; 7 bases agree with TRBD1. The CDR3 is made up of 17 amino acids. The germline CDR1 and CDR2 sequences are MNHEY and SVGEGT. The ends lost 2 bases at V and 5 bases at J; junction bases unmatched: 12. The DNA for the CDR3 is TGTGCCAGCAGTTACCAAATGGGGCAGGGGGTCCACAATGAGCAGTTCTTC. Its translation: CASSYQMGQGVHNEQFF.

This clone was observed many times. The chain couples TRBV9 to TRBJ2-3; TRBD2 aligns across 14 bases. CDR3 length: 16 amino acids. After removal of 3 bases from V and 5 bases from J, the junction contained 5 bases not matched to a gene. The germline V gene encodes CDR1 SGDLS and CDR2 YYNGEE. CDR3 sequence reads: CASSAGLAGARDTQYF. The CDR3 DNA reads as TGTGCCAGCAGCGCGGGACTAGCGGGAGCGAGAGATACGCAGTATTTT.

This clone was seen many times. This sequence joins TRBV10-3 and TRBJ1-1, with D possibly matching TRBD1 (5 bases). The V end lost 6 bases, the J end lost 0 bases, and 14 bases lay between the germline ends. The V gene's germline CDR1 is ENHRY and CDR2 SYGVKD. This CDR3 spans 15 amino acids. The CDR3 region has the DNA TGTGCCATCAGGGGGGGGAGGTCCATGAACACTGAAGCTTTCTTT. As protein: CAIRGGRSMNTEAFF.

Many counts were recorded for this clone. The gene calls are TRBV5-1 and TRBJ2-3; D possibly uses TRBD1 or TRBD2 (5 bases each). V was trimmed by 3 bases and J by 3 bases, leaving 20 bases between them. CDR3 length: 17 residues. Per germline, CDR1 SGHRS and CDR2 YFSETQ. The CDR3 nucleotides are TGCGCCAGCAGCTCCATCATCGGGGACCGGAGGACAGATACGCAGTATTTT. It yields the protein CASSSIIGDRRTDTQYF.